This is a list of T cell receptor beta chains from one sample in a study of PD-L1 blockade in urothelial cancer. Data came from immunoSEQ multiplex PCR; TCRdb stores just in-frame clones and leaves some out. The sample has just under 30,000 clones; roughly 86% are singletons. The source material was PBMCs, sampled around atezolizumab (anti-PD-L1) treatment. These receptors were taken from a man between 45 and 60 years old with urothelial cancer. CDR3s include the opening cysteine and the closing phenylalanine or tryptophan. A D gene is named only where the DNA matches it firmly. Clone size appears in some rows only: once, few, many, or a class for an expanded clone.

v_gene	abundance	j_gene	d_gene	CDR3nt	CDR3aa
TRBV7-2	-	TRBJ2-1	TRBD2	TGTGCCAGCAGACGGACTAGCGGACTTCACAATGAGCAGTTCTTC	CASRRTSGLHNEQFF
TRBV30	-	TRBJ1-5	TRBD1	TGTGCCTGGAGTGGAGACAGGGGGCAGGGTCAGCCCCAGCATTTT	CAWSGDRGQGQPQHF
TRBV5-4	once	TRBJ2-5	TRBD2	TGTGCCAGCAGCTTTATAGCGGGGGGGCCCCAAGAGACCCAGTACTTC	CASSFIAGGPQETQYF
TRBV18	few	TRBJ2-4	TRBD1	TGTGCCAGCTCATCTGGACAGGCTACCAAAAACATTCAGTACTTC	CASSSGQATKNIQYF
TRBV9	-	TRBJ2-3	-	TGTGCCAGCAGCGTATTAGGGGGGGGAATAGATACGCAGTATTTT	CASSVLGGGIDTQYF
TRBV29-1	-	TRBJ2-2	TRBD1	TGCAGCGCAACGAGGGACAGGGACACCGGGGAGCTGTTTTTT	CSATRDRDTGELFF
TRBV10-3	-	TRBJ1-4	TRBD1	TGTGCCATCAGAGGGACAGGGGGAGAAGAAAAACTGTTTTTT	CAIRGTGGEEKLFF
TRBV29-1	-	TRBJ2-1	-	TGCAGCGCAGGCGGGGAGGAGCAGTTCTTC	CSAGGEEQFF
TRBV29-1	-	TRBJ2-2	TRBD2	TGCAGCGTTGTAAAAGCGGCTAGCGGAGCCAACACCGGGGAGCTGTTTTTT	CSVVKAASGANTGELFF
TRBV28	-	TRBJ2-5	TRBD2	TGTGCCAGCACCGGACTAGCGGAAATATCAATAGAGACCCAGTACTTC	CASTGLAEISIETQYF
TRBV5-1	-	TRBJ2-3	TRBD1	TGCGCCAGCAGAACCGGGACAGGGAGCCTTGCCACAGATACGCAGTATTTT	CASRTGTGSLATDTQYF
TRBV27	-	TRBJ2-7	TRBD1	TGTGCCAGCAGTTTAGGTCGTACAGGGGAAGGCTACGAGCAGTACTTC	CASSLGRTGEGYEQYF
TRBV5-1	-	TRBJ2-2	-	TGCGCCAGCAGACAACAGCCGTCGGGGGAGCTGTTTTTT	CASRQQPSGELFF
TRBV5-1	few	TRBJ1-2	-	TGCGCCAGCAGCCGGGAGCGGGAAAATGGCTACACCTTC	CASSRERENGYTF
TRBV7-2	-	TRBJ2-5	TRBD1	TGTGCCAGCAGCTTTGGCAGGGGGCCCCAAGAGACCCAGTACTTC	CASSFGRGPQETQYF
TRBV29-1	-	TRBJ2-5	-	TGCAGCACAAGGGGGGGAGGCAGCTCGGAGACCCAGTACTTC	CSTRGGGSSETQYF
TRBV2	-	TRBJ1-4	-	TGTGCCAGCAGTGAAGGAGTGTTTGGAAAACTGTTTTTT	CASSEGVFGKLFF
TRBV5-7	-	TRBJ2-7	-	TGTGCCAGCAGCTTGGGGCAGGGAGGGGGGCACGAGCAGTACTTC	CASSLGQGGGHEQYF
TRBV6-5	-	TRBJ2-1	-	TGTGCCAGCAGTTCCGGTCAGGGGCGAAATGAGCAGTTCTTC	CASSSGQGRNEQFF
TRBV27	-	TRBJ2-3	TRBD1	TGTGCCAGCCGCTGGGACAGGGACAGCACAGATACGCAGTATTTT	CASRWDRDSTDTQYF
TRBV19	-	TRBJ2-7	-	TGTGCCAGTAAGACGTCGGGCAGCGGAACGTCTGAAGAGCAGTACTTC	CASKTSGSGTSEEQYF
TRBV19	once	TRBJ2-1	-	TGTGCCAGTCTGGGCCGGGACTCGAACTACAATGAGCAGTTCTTC	CASLGRDSNYNEQFF
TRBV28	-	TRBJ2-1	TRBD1	TGTGCCAGCAGCTCAGGCGACAGGGCCCCCTACAATGAGCAGTTCTTC	CASSSGDRAPYNEQFF
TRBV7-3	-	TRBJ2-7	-	TGTGCCAGCAGCTTAACTCCGGGGGTCCGGGAGCAGTACTTC	CASSLTPGVREQYF
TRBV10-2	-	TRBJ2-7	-	TGCGCCACCATAAAGTCCGCAAGCGACGAGCAGTACTTC	CATIKSASDEQYF
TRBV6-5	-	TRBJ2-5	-	TGTGCCAGCAGTTACCGGGATACCCAGTACTTC	CASSYRDTQYF
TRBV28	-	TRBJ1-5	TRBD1	TGTGCCAGCAGTTACTTGGACAGGGACAATCAGCCCCAGCATTTT	CASSYLDRDNQPQHF
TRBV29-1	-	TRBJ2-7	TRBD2	TGCAGCGCAAGTGGGCTAGCGGGATCCTACGAGCAGTACTTC	CSASGLAGSYEQYF
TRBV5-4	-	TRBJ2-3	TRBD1	TGTGCCAGCAGCCTCCGGGACAGGAGGTCAGATACGCAGTATTTT	CASSLRDRRSDTQYF
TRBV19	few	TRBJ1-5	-	TGTGCCAGTGTTCGACCGGGGGATAGTCAGCCCCAGCATTTT	CASVRPGDSQPQHF
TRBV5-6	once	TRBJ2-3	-	TGTGCCAGCAGCTTGAAACCGTGGGGCCCCCATGATACGCAGTATTTT	CASSLKPWGPHDTQYF